Sequencing of this TCR beta chain was carried out in a study of T cell changes during pregnancy in multiple sclerosis. Germline loops: CDR1 SGDLS, CDR2 YYNGEE. Trimming took 4 bases from V and 3 from J, leaving 14 bases between them. This CDR3 has 15 amino acids. TCRdb's copy holds only in-frame clones and misses some; the assay was immunoSEQ multiplex PCR. The table includes over 90,000 clones, around 93% detected once. This TCR came from a female donor with multiple sclerosis, enrolled in a pregnancy study. V usage is TRBV9 and J usage is TRBJ1-5, with D perhaps TRBD1 (6 bases). This material consisted of peripheral blood, taken before pregnancy. CDR3 sequence (DNA): TGTGCCAGCAGCCCCACTGGACAGCTCAATCAGCCCCAGCATTTT. Translation: CASSPTGQLNQPQHF.